These 21 T cell receptor beta chains were sequenced from one sample in a study of T cell changes during pregnancy in multiple sclerosis. TCRdb's copy holds only in-frame clones and misses some; the assay was immunoSEQ multiplex PCR. This table holds more than 45,000 clones, 93% found once. Sequencing was performed on CD8+ T cells from peripheral blood mononuclear cells, taken in the second trimester of pregnancy. These receptors were taken from a female donor with multiple sclerosis, enrolled in a pregnancy study.

This clone was observed a single time. This chain connects TRBV23-1 to TRBJ2-2; D is ambiguous. TRBV23-1 is an open reading frame whose function is uncertain. This CDR3 has 12 residues. Trimming took off 3 bases at V and 4 bases at J, with 3 bases between the two ends. DNA of the CDR3: TGCGCCAGCAGTCACTGCACCGGGGAGCTGTTTTTT. The encoded protein is CASSHCTGELFF.

The gene calls are TRBV28 and TRBJ2-7; D perhaps matches TRBD2 (5 bases). V lost 10 bases, J lost 0 bases, and 19 bases lay in between. The length of the CDR3 is 15 residues. Germline V gene data show CDR1 as MDHEN and CDR2 as SYDVKM. The CDR3 loop is CATTIEGVPSYEQYF. CDR3 DNA: TGTGCCACCACCATCGAGGGAGTTCCCTCCTACGAGCAGTACTTC.

V is TRBV19 and J is TRBJ2-5, with 7 bases matching TRBD2. The J segment lost 2 bases and the V segment lost 8 bases, leaving 14 bases of the junction unmatched. The length of the CDR3 is 16 residues. Germline CDR1 LNHDA, CDR2 SQIVND (reference sequence). The CDR3 sequence: CASRRGGEGPQETQYF. The CDR3 coding sequence is TGTGCCAGTCGACGGGGAGGGGAGGGCCCTCAAGAGACCCAGTACTTC.

This clone was seen a single time. The V gene is TRBV28, the J gene TRBJ2-1; D may be TRBD2 (5 bases). CDR1 MDHEN and CDR2 SYDVKM come from the germline V gene. The CDR3 runs to 14 residues. The CDR3 DNA is TGTGCTTATGGGGAGCGCTTCTCCTACAATGAGCAGTTCTTC. It translates to CAYGERFSYNEQFF.

This CDR3 reads CASSFGQVNEKLFF. The CDR3 DNA sequence: TGCGCCAGCAGTTTTGGACAGGTTAATGAAAAACTGTTTTTT. The rearrangement links TRBV4-1 to TRBJ1-4, with TRBD1 identical over 7 bases. The CDR3 length is 14 residues. Germline CDR1 is MGHRA and CDR2 is YSYEKL. V gave up 6 bases and J gave up 4 bases; unmatched junction bases: 5.

About this clone itself: Other DNA sequences from this sample encode an identical CDR3 as well. The V call is TRBV27, the J call TRBJ2-7, with 11 positions matching TRBD1. The CDR3 sequence is 15 residues long. Germline V lookup: CDR1 MNHEY, CDR2 SMNVEV (reference sequence). The V segment lost 1 base and the J segment 4 bases; nucleotides outside the gene matches: 3. For the CDR3, the DNA is TGTGCCAGCAGTTTATGGGGGACAGGGGGTTACGAGCAGTACTTC. This codes for CASSLWGTGGYEQYF.

This rearrangement joins TRBV19 to TRBJ1-2; TRBD1 might be the D (5 bases). The length of the CDR3 is 15 residues. Germline-derived CDR1 and CDR2 are LNHDA and SQIVND (reference sequence). The V end lost 1 base, the J end lost 3 bases, and 12 bases lay between the germline ends. In nucleotides, the CDR3 is TGTGCCAGTAGTATAGTGAAGGGGCACGACTATGGCTACACCTTC. It specifies CASSIVKGHDYGYTF.

V and J are TRBV18 and TRBJ2-7; D remains unclear. The germline V gene has CDR1 KGHSH and CDR2 LQKENI. V dropped 3 bases and J dropped 0 bases, with 3 bases sitting between them. This CDR3 comprises 12 residues. This chain's CDR3 is CASSPSSYEQYF. The CDR3 DNA follows: TGTGCCAGCTCACCCAGCTCCTACGAGCAGTACTTC.

This chain links TRBV28 with TRBJ2-1, with TRBD2 matching over 10 bases. V was clipped by 1 base and J by 3 bases; unmatched bases: 3. Germline V gene data show CDR1 as MDHEN and CDR2 as SYDVKM. The CDR3 contains 16 residues. CDR3 in amino acids: CASSLYASGSYNEQFF. The CDR3, as DNA: TGTGCCAGCAGTTTATACGCTAGCGGGAGCTACAATGAGCAGTTCTTC. The complete variable domain, with remaining parts taken from reference TRBV28 and TRBJ2-1, reads DVKVTQSSRYLVKRTGEKVFLECVQDMDHENMFWYRQDPGLGLRLIYFSYDVKMKEKGDIPEGYSVSREKKERFSLILESASTNQTSMYLCASSLYASGSYNEQFFGPGTRLTVL.

The chain carries TRBV27 and TRBJ2-2; maybe TRBD1 (5 bases). The CDR3 runs 17 residues. V was cut by 2 bases and J by 6 bases, with 19 bases left in between. Germline V gene lookup returns CDR1 MNHEY and CDR2 SMNVEV (reference sequence). The CDR3 nucleotides are TGTGCCAGCAGTTTACCCCCCAGGGTAGGGCCGGCCGGGGAGCTGTTTTTT. Its protein product is CASSLPPRVGPAGELFF.

The V gene is TRBV6-4, the J gene TRBJ2-6; 10 nucleotides match TRBD1. CDR1 is MRHNA and CDR2 is SNTAGT in the germline V gene. There are 16 residues in the CDR3. Losses at the gene ends were 5 bases for V and 2 bases for J; bases not matched to a gene: 3. In DNA, the CDR3 is TGTGCCAGCAGTCCCGGGACAGGGGCTGGGGCCAACGTCCTGACTTTC. Its protein product is CASSPGTGAGANVLTF.

The V call is TRBV7-6, the J call TRBJ2-1, with 12 bases fitting TRBD2. V gave up 2 bases and J gave up 4 bases; unmatched junction bases: 12. Germline CDR1 SGHVS, CDR2 FNYEAQ. This CDR3 comprises 19 residues. Here the CDR3 DNA reads TGTGCCAGCAGCTTAATCGTGGCATTCGGGACTAGCGGGTACAATGAGCAGTTCTTC. As protein: CASSLIVAFGTSGYNEQFF.

CDR3 nucleotides: TGTGCCTGGAGTGGGGGGGGAACCCTTTCCTACAATGAGCAGTTCTTC. Translation: CAWSGGGTLSYNEQFF. The gene calls are TRBV30 and TRBJ2-1; 7 positions agree with TRBD2. V lost 1 base, J lost 1 base, and 7 bases stayed unmatched. Germline lookup yields CDR1 GTSNPN and CDR2 SVGIG (reference sequence). This CDR3 has 16 amino acids.

V gene TRBV19 combines with J gene TRBJ2-7, with 8 bases matching TRBD2. Germline CDR1 reads LNHDA; CDR2 reads SQIVND (reference sequence). V was pared by 4 bases and J by 7 bases, with 15 bases of the junction left unmatched. This CDR3 is 16 amino acids long. The DNA for the CDR3 is TGTGCCAGTAGTACAGAGAGCGGGAGCTGGTTGGGTGAGCAGTACTTC. It is translated as CASSTESGSWLGEQYF.

The chain is built from TRBV7-7 and TRBJ2-1; the D gene is possibly TRBD1 (5 bases). The CDR3 spans 14 residues. Trimming took off 5 bases at V and 8 bases at J, with 16 bases between the two ends. Germline CDR1 and CDR2: SSHAT and FNYEAQ (reference sequence). The CDR3 nucleotides read TGTGCCAGCAGCCAGGGCCTGGGCTTAGATGAGCAGTTCTTC. Its protein is CASSQGLGLDEQFF.

V gene TRBV9 combines with J gene TRBJ1-4; 7 bases are shared with TRBD1. Per the germline V gene, CDR1 is SGDLS and CDR2 is YYNGEE. There are 15 residues in the CDR3. V shed 4 bases and J 8 bases; nucleotides not matched to a gene: 11. The CDR3: CASSTQTGRGEKLFF. Written as DNA, the CDR3 is TGTGCCAGCAGCACCCAGACAGGGCGAGGGGAAAAACTGTTTTTT.

This clone appeared a single time. This chain uses TRBV19 with TRBJ2-7; TRBD1 might be the D (7 bases). The V gene's germline CDR1 is LNHDA and CDR2 SQIVND (reference sequence). The CDR3 runs 13 residues. V lost 5 bases, J lost 4 bases, and 12 bases lay in between. CDR3 sequence: CASSEGAGYEQYF. DNA for the CDR3: TGTGCCAGTAGTGAGGGGGCGGGATACGAGCAGTACTTC.

This rearrangement joins TRBV5-5 to TRBJ1-1, with 10 bases that match TRBD1. The CDR3 has 16 residues. V trimming: 2 bases; J trimming: 1 base; junction bases outside the gene matches: 5. Germline V gene data show CDR1 as SGHKS and CDR2 as YYEKEE (reference sequence). CDR3 in DNA: TGTGCCAGCAGCTTAGGACAGGGGGTAGGGAACACTGAAGCTTTCTTT. The encoded protein is CASSLGQGVGNTEAFF.

The V call is TRBV7-9, the J call TRBJ2-5; 7 bases fit TRBD2. CDR1 and CDR2 (germline): SEHNR, FQNEAQ (reference sequence). V lost 4 bases and J lost 5; bases outside the gene matches: 10. The CDR3 is made up of 15 amino acids. The CDR3 protein is CASSSERDWGETQYF. The CDR3 DNA sequence: TGTGCCAGCAGCTCGGAGCGGGATTGGGGGGAGACCCAGTACTTC.

This sequence joins TRBV27 and TRBJ2-1, with TRBD2 matching 8 bases. Germline CDR1 MNHEY, CDR2 SMNVEV (reference sequence). This CDR3 has 14 amino acids. The V segment lost 10 bases and the J segment 2 bases; nucleotides outside the gene matches: 7. This CDR3 reads CATKTSGPYNEQFF. CDR3 coding DNA: TGTGCCACCAAAACTAGCGGACCCTACAATGAGCAGTTCTTC.

V gene TRBV25-1 combines with J gene TRBJ2-7; a possible D gene is TRBD1 (5 bases). The CDR3 has 16 amino acids. Between the trimmed V and J ends, which lost 0 bases and 1 base, there was a span of 13 bases. The V gene's germline CDR1 is MGHDK and CDR2 SYGVNS. The DNA of the CDR3 is TGTGCCAGCAGTGAATACCCCCAGGGTGGTTCCTACGAGCAGTACTTC. It specifies CASSEYPQGGSYEQYF.